The rows below give T cell receptor beta chains drawn from one sample of a study of blood T cell repertoires in COVID-19. The data were produced by immunoSEQ multiplex PCR, yet TCRdb's version contains in-frame clones alone and is incomplete. The sample has roughly 410,000 clones, approximately 87% seen once. Sequencing input: peripheral blood. The receptors here all came from a woman aged 60 to 75 with COVID-19, enrolled during active disease. The CDR3 runs from the conserved cysteine through the conserved F or W.

TRBJ2-7,TRBV5-5,CASSLTGTTYEQYF
TRBJ1-1,TRBV2,CASSELPGEFVEAFF
TRBJ1-1,TRBV11-3,CASSLEGTGGDTEAFF
TRBJ2-2,TRBV6-5,CASSYGTGDTGELFF
TRBJ1-1,TRBV9,CASSATGTGNTEAFF
TRBJ2-5,TRBV19,CASSIGGGSETQYF
TRBJ1-1,TRBV7-3,CASRLHRDTEAFF
TRBJ2-7,TRBV4-1,CASSQDPSGAFYEQYF
TRBJ2-2,TRBV3-1/TRBV3-2,CASTYRDRGTGELFF
TRBJ1-2,TRBV23-1,CASSSTGKPYGYTF
TRBJ2-4,TRBV7-3,CASSVLGGQGPNIQYF
TRBJ2-2,TRBV9,CASEPGEAGELFF